Given below is one T cell receptor (beta chain) in context. Which antigen it targets is not known. Base qualities were left out, and no much larger clone turns up one base away. V and J lose 5 bases and 7 bases, and a span of 12 bases separates them. The CDR3 holds 13 amino acids from the cysteine to the phenylalanine. The sequence is cut down to CDR3 DNA, 39 bases in frame from base 1. CDR1 SEHNR and CDR2 FQNEAQ were looked up in the germline V gene (reference sequence). This sample was taken from a study of neoadjuvant anti-PD-1 for oral cavity cancer (dated by TCRdb to the early 2020s). A note on the overall study: Before undergoing curative-intent surgical resection, most patients got three to four biweekly nivolumab doses at 3 mg/kg. A fourth nivolumab dose was given around day 43 to patients without progression, and definitive surgical resection was performed in those patients on days 50-56. Responders were defined as patients with complete response, partial response or stable disease by RECIST 1.1; non-responders were defined as patients with progression. There were roughly 11 patients in the parent correlative cohort, and the response rate was roughly 33%.

For deep sequencing, PBMC libraries mostly used roughly 0.5 ug of input genomic DNA, with six replicates for each sample. The immunoSEQ hsTCRbeta kit was used to prepare TCRbeta libraries, following the manufacturer's instructions. The finished libraries were brought together in one pool at approximately 3 nM, which was then read using an Illumina NovaSeq 6000 S4 flow cell. The paper's processing steps were these. Raw data preprocessing and quality control were performed with the immunoSEQ Analyzer. The analysis was restricted to productive rearrangements, with each unique CDR3 amino acid sequence defining a clonotype. Repertoire clonality was estimated as the Gini-Simpson index, which was calculated using the R package tcR. Student's t test was used to compare Gini indices, and Pearson correlation was used to assess associations with tumor size change. As stored in TCRdb, this immuneACCESS dataset retains in-frame rearrangements with V and J assigned. A fraction of the clones does not appear; measured against another copy, unresolved V genes explain less than half of the discrepancy, and the remainder lacks a known reason. The V and J calls and clone size are taken from that table; D and trimming were inferred from the DNA. The sample table holds some 15,000 clones, of which under 80% were seen once. The ten largest make up 2.5% to 3.5% of the sample.

What this sample's time point label stands for: before neoadjuvant nivolumab. Patients had been newly diagnosed with stage II-IVA oral cavity squamous cell carcinoma, and no prior systemic or radiation treatment had been given to the patients. The cohort consisted of patients with HPV-negative, locally advanced oral cavity squamous cell carcinoma. No culture maintenance or expansion was done, as the peripheral blood mononuclear cells went straight to analysis. Samples were obtained from a longitudinal correlative study of a single-arm phase II trial of neoadjuvant nivolumab in oral cavity squamous cell carcinoma. Subject-matched pre- and post-treatment PBMCs and tumors from three responders and three non-responders underwent genomic DNA-based TCRbeta sequencing. Peripheral blood mononuclear cells were collected before nivolumab treatment and were collected again after treatment, at the time of surgery. The Maxwell RSC DNA from Cells kit was used to isolate genomic DNA from PBMCs.

The research as a whole found: TCR analyses included only a few patients per response group, and the authors called for larger cohorts for validation. Within PBMCs, T cell clonality (Gini index) was significantly higher in non-responders than responders after neoadjuvant nivolumab. Higher pretreatment blood Treg/Th17 ratios correlated with higher pretreatment blood TCRbeta clonality and lower post-treatment tumor TCRbeta clonality.

The chain couples TRBV7-9 to TRBJ2-1, with a tentative D gene TRBD1 over 6 matching bases. The specimen was PBMCs, collected before nivolumab (anti-PD-1) treatment. The receptor was derived from a person aged 35-79 years with oral cavity squamous cell carcinoma. The DNA is TGTGCCAGCAGCATTATACAGGGTAATGAGCAGTTCTTC. It is translated as CASSIIQGNEQFF. The entire variable domain, with the stretches around the CDR3 drawn from the reference TRBV7-9 and TRBJ2-1 proteins, is DTGVSQNPRHKITKRGQNVTFRCDPISEHNRLYWYRQTLGQGPEFLTYFQNEAQLEKSRLLSDRFSAERPKGSFSTLEIQRTEQGDSAMYLCASSIIQGNEQFFGPGTRLTVL.